The source of this T cell receptor (beta chain) is a study of control samples from healthy donors and cancer patients. V was cut by 3 bases and J by 2 bases, with 26 bases left in between. Germline V gives CDR1 MNHEY, CDR2 SMNVEV (reference sequence). The CDR3 extends over 19 amino acids. Profiled with immunoSEQ multiplex PCR; TCRdb holds only in-frame clones, not every one. The table records about 130,000 clones, about 90% of them present only once. Sequenced sample: blood. This sequence originates from a young man in good health. The chain has TRBV27 and TRBJ2-7; D may correspond to TRBD1 or TRBD2 (5 bases each). The chain's CDR3 is CASSFRVEGLAPSTYEQYF. Written as DNA, the CDR3 is TGTGCCAGCAGTTTTCGGGTCGAGGGGCTTGCTCCTTCAACCTACGAGCAGTACTTC.